A selection of T cell receptor beta chains follows, all from one sample in a study of CD8 T cells in Susac syndrome. TCRdb re-analysed the immunoSEQ multiplex PCR reads in MiXCR, keeping a single row per CDR3 protein. This table has around 300,000 distinct CDR3 sequences, 92% appearing once. Source material: CD4+ T cells from PBMCs. The receptors stem from a human donor with multiple sclerosis. CDR3s include the opening cysteine and the closing phenylalanine or tryptophan. The order of the fields is J gene, V gene, CDR3 protein.

TRBJ1-3 TRBV7-2 CASSRSSSGNTIYF
TRBJ1-5 TRBV28 CASSLDRGPGQPQHF
TRBJ1-1 TRBV10-3 CAISATPLNTEAFF
TRBJ1-4 TRBV30 CAWSGSAREKLFF
TRBJ1-5 TRBV19 CASSVWEGTVNQPQHF
TRBJ1-1 TRBV20-1 CSAVHRATGEKAFF
TRBJ2-3 TRBV20-1 CSARDRVSGVFPITDTQYF
TRBJ1-5 TRBV20-1 CSARDKGYQPQHF
TRBJ2-5 TRBV7-2 CASSLFGEETQYF
TRBJ1-6 TRBV7-9 CASSAQGKDSPLHF
TRBJ2-3 TRBV7-2 CASTSGGDPYTDTQYF
TRBJ2-1 TRBV13 CASSPQPDRWSYNEQFF
TRBJ1-5 TRBV29-1 CSVVGGSNQPQHF
TRBJ1-2 TRBV9 CASSVGPGQGYGYTF
TRBJ1-2 TRBV29-1 CSVAQDYGYTF
TRBJ2-3 TRBV20-1 CSARIRDTQYF
TRBJ2-1 TRBV29-1 CSVDPSGNQQFF
TRBJ2-7 TRBV5-6 CASSLDRRPHEQYF
TRBJ2-1 TRBV6-2/TRBV6-3 CASSLPGGPYNEQFF
TRBJ1-1 TRBV19 CASSIDRNTEAFF
TRBJ1-1 TRBV20-1 CSASTGMNTEAFF
TRBJ1-2 TRBV19 CASSTSRDRGDLSGYGYTF
TRBJ1-2 TRBV20-1 CSARRSGNNYGYTF
TRBJ2-1 TRBV27 CASSSRQRTQQFF
TRBJ2-7 TRBV2 CASSQRTGRTSSEQYF
TRBJ1-1 TRBV6-4 CASTPDRESTEAFF
TRBJ2-3 TRBV30 CAWRRPGSNDRGYTDTQYF
TRBJ2-2 TRBV7-2 CASSLGGGSGGELFF
TRBJ1-2 TRBV3-1 CASSQNPGADYGYTF
TRBJ1-2 TRBV6-1 CASSLHYRGQNGYTF
TRBJ1-1 TRBV7-9 CASSSPGGTEAFF
TRBJ2-2 TRBV7-3 CASSLTPGLAVAGELFF
TRBJ1-5 TRBV6-2/TRBV6-3 CASHKTGGVSNQPQHF
TRBJ2-7 TRBV12-3/TRBV12-4 CASSLRGAPSEQYF
TRBJ2-7 TRBV6-2/TRBV6-3 CASSYKRVSYEQYF
TRBJ2-3 TRBV7-9 CASSLWGTDTQYF
TRBJ2-5 TRBV7-8 CASSYGASGGTETQYF
TRBJ2-3 TRBV6-2/TRBV6-3 CAHRAAGTTDTQYF
TRBJ2-1 TRBV28 CASSFPPGRGIREQFF
TRBJ2-7 TRBV20-1 CSARAIISRTGSYEQYF
TRBJ2-7 TRBV9 CASGRGEQYF
TRBJ1-2 TRBV20-1 CSAYTGTGTDGYTF
TRBJ2-7 TRBV20-1 CSARASGSLGVYEQYF
TRBJ1-5 TRBV5-6 CASSVRDRVNQPQHF
TRBJ2-1 TRBV2 CAGRSGSSYNEQFF
TRBJ1-1 TRBV5-1 CASSLEPLPQVAFF
TRBJ1-1 TRBV10-3 CAISDQDGLTEAFF